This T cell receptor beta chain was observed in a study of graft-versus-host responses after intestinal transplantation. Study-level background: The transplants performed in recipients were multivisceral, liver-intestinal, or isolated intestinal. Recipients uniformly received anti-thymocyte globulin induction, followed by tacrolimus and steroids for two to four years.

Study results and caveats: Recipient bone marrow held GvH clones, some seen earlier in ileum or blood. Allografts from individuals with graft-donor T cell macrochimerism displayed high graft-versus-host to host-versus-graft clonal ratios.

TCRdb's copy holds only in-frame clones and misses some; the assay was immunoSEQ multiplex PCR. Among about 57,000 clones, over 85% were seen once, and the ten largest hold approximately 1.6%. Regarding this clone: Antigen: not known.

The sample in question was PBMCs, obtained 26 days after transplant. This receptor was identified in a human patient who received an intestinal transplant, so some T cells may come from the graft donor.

CDR3 nucleotides: TGCGCCAGCAGCCAAGGACAGGAGTCCCCGAACACCGGGGAGCTGTTTTTT. Translation gives CASSQGQESPNTGELFF. The chain joins TRBV4-3 to TRBJ2-2; D perhaps matches TRBD1 (6 bases). V was shortened by 1 base and J by 0 bases, with 12 bases between the two germline ends. CDR1 is LGHNA and CDR2 is YSLEER in the germline V gene. CDR3 size: 17 residues.